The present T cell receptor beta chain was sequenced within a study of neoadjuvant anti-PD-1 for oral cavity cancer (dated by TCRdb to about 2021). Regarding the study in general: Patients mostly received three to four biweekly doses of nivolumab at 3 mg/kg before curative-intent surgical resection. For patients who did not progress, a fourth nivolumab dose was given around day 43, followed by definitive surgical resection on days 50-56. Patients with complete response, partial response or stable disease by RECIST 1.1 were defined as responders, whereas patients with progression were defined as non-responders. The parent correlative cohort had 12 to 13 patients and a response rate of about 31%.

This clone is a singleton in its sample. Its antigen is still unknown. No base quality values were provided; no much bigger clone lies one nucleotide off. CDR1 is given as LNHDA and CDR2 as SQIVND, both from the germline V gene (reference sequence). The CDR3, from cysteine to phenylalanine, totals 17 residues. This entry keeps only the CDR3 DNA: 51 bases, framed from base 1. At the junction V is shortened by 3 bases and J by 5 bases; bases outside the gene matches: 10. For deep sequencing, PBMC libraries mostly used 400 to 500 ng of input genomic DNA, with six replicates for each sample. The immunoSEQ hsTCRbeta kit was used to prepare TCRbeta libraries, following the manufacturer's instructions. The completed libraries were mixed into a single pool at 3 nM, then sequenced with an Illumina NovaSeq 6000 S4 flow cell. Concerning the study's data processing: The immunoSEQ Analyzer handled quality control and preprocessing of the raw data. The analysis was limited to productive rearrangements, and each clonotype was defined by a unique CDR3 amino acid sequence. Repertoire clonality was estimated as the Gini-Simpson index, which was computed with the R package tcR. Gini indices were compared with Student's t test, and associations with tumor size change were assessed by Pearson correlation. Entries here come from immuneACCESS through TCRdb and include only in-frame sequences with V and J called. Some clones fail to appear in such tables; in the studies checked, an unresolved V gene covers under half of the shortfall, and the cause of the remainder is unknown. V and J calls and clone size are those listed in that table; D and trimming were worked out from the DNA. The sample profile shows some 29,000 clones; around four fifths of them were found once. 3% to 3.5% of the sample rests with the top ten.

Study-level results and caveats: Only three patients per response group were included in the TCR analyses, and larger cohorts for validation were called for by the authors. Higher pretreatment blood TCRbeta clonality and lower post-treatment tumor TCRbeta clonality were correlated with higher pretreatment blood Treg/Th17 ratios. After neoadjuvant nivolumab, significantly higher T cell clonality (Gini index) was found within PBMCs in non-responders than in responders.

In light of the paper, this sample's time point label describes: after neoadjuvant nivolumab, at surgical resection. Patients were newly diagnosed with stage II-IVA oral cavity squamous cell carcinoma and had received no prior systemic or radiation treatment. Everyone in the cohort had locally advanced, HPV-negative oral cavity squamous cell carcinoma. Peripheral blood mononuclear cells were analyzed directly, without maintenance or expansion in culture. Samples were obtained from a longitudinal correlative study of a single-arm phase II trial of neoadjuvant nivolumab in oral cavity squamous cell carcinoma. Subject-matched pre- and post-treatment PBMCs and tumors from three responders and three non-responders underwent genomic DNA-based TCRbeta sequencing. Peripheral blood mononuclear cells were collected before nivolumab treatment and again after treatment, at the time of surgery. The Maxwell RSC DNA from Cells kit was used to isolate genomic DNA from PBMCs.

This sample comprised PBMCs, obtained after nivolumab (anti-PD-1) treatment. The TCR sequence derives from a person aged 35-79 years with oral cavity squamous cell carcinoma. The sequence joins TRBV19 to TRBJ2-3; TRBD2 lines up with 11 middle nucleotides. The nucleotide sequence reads TGTGCCAGTAGTATTTCGGGGGCTAGCGGGGGGAAAGATACGCAGTATTTT. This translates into CASSISGASGGKDTQYF.